This T cell receptor (beta chain) was profiled in a study of post-analysis software for immune sequencing data. Study-wide context: There were relapsing-remitting, secondary progressive and progressive-relapsing multiple sclerosis among the disease courses included.

Study findings and constraints: Elevated frequency relative to controls characterized roughly 5 TRBV segments in patients, TRBV5-6, TRBV5-1 and TRBV20-1 among them. F-measure co-clustering was strong for batch-matched samples. Normalized Chao1 diversity was significantly lower in multiple sclerosis patients than in controls.

Every TCR beta cDNA library bore unique molecular identifiers. A population of about 0.85 to 11 million T cells gave rise to around 530,000 cDNA molecules. TCRdb independently ran MiXCR on the PCR reads; one entry per CDR3 protein. The sample records approximately 690,000 distinct CDR3 sequences, approximately 60% being singletons. Regarding this clonotype: Its matching antigen is unknown.

The V and J ends lost 2 bases and 5 bases, in that order; junction bases with no gene match: 11. CDR1 is DFQATT, CDR2 SNEGSKA, per germline (reference sequence). CDR3 length equals 16 residues. The receptor comes from a girl under 10 years old with multiple sclerosis. The chain employs TRBV20-1 and TRBJ2-5, with 10 bases fitting TRBD2. Sequenced material: blood. In DNA, the CDR3 is TGCAGTGCTAGACCCCTGAGCGGGGGGGCCGCGGAGACCCAGTACTTC. Encoded protein: CSARPLSGGAAETQYF.